This T cell receptor (beta chain) was captured by sequencing in a study of high-grade serous ovarian cancer treatment subgroups. On the study more broadly: Samples averaged roughly 15,000 reads and 7,000 or so unique TCR beta rearrangements. General observations from the study: CDR1 and CDR2 were left unanalyzed; analyses focused on CDR3.

This clone qualifies as medium-sized. As yet, its antigen is unknown. The table came from immunoSEQ multiplex PCR; TCRdb's copy has only in-frame clones and leaves some out. The sample includes about 8,000 clones, more than 55% of them seen just once. Tumor tissue was taken before any definitive surgery or chemotherapy was given. This CDR3 contains 13 residues. The germline V gene has CDR1 SGHDT and CDR2 YYEEEE. The V gene lost 0 bases and the J gene lost 2 bases, with 5 bases spanning the gap. The sample was tumor tissue. This sequence joins TRBV5-6 and TRBJ1-2; D remains ambiguous. The clonotype comes from a human donor with high-grade serous ovarian cancer. The CDR3, as DNA: TGTGCCAGCAGCTTGGCACTCAACTATGGCTACACCTTC. Translating gives CASSLALNYGYTF.